A selection of T cell receptor beta chains follows, all from one sample in a study of blood T cell repertoires in COVID-19. Using immunoSEQ multiplex PCR, the repertoire was profiled, and TCRdb retains in-frame clones only, with some absent. The repertoire consists of 200,000 or so clones, with 80% to 90% occurring once and the leading ten covering around 2.3%. Sample: peripheral blood. Receptor source: a man between 65 and 85 years old with active or convalescent COVID-19. The CDR3 runs from the conserved cysteine through the conserved F or W. D genes are given only for firm matches. Clone size is not always given. Where it is, it says once, few, many or a class for expanded clones.

j_call | v_call | cdr3_length | d_call | clone_size | cdr3_nt | cdr3_aa
TRBJ2-3 | TRBV7-2 | 17 | TRBD2 | once | TGTGCCAGCAGCTCCAAACTAGCGGGGCTTAGCACAGATACGCAGTATTTT | CASSSKLAGLSTDTQYF
TRBJ2-1 | TRBV30 | 16 | TRBD2 | - | TGTGCCTGGAGTGTACGGACTAGCGGAAGGAACAATGAGCAGTTCTTC | CAWSVRTSGRNNEQFF
TRBJ2-5 | TRBV27 | 14 | TRBD2 | few | TGTGCCAGCAGACGGGATCGGGAGGGTGGGACCCAGTACTTC | CASRRDREGGTQYF
TRBJ2-5 | TRBV7-2 | 13 | - | - | TGTGCCAGCAGCTTAGGGGAGCAAGAGACCCAGTACTTC | CASSLGEQETQYF
TRBJ2-3 | TRBV7-8 | 13 | - | - | TGTGCCAGCAGCCCAGGACTCACAGATACGCAGTATTTT | CASSPGLTDTQYF
TRBJ1-3 | TRBV9 | 14 | TRBD1 | - | TGTGCCAGCAGCGTAGAGGGGGCGGGAAACACCATATATTTT | CASSVEGAGNTIYF
TRBJ1-5 | TRBV12-2 | 12 | - | few | TGTGCAAGTCGCTCAAGGACAGGGCCCCAGCATTTT | CASRSRTGPQHF
TRBJ1-1 | TRBV7-9 | 15 | TRBD1 | - | TGTGCCAGCAGCTTAGGGGGACAGGGGAACACTGAAGCTTTCTTT | CASSLGGQGNTEAFF
TRBJ1-2 | TRBV4-3 | 13 | - | once | TGCGCCAGCAGCCAACAGGGGTACTATGGCTACACCTTC | CASSQQGYYGYTF
TRBJ2-7 | TRBV11-2 | 13 | - | once | TGTGCCAGCAGCTTAGTACAGGGCTACGAGCAGTACTTC | CASSLVQGYEQYF
TRBJ2-4 | TRBV9 | 16 | TRBD1 | - | TGTGCCAGCAGCCTTAGGGACAGGGGAGTTAAAAACATTCAGTACTTC | CASSLRDRGVKNIQYF
TRBJ2-7 | TRBV7-9 | 16 | TRBD2 | - | TGTGCCAGCAGCTCGGGTCCCAGCGGGGGGCCCTACGAGCAGTACTTC | CASSSGPSGGPYEQYF
TRBJ2-1 | TRBV4-1 | 15 | - | - | TGCGCCAGCAGCCAAGATCCAGTTTCCTACAATGAGCAGTTCTTC | CASSQDPVSYNEQFF
TRBJ1-1 | TRBV5-4 | 15 | - | - | TGTGCCAGCAGCTTGTCGGGTACTACCATCACTGAAGCTTTCTTT | CASSLSGTTITEAFF
TRBJ1-5 | TRBV11-3 | 16 | - | - | TGTGCCAGCAGCTCCCTAAACCGGTCCAGGGGTCAGCCCCAGCATTTT | CASSSLNRSRGQPQHF
TRBJ1-1 | TRBV9 | 16 | TRBD1 | - | TGTGCCAGCAGTGGTCATGGGACAGGGGTGAACACTGAAGCTTTCTTT | CASSGHGTGVNTEAFF
TRBJ2-1 | TRBV3-1/TRBV3-2 | 15 | TRBD2 | - | TGTGCCAGCAGTCCTCTAGCGGGGGGGAACAATGAGCAGTTCTTC | CASSPLAGGNNEQFF
TRBJ1-5 | TRBV28 | 17 | - | - | TGTGCCAGCAGCAGAGGACTGACTCCTGCGAGCAATCAGCCCCAGCATTTT | CASSRGLTPASNQPQHF
TRBJ2-1 | TRBV19 | 15 | TRBD1 | - | TGTGCCAGTAGTATAGACAGGGGGCGATTCAATGAGCAGTTCTTC | CASSIDRGRFNEQFF
TRBJ2-1 | TRBV18 | 15 | TRBD2 | - | TGTGCCAGCTCGCGAGCGGGGGGGCCCCCCGATGAGCAGTTCTTC | CASSRAGGPPDEQFF
TRBJ1-2 | TRBV18 | 14 | - | - | TGTGCCAGCTCACCAGAGCCCCCATCGTATGGCTACACCTTC | CASSPEPPSYGYTF
TRBJ2-7 | TRBV6-1 | 15 | - | few | TGTGCCAGCAGTGAATGGGGGGGGCCCTCCTACGAGCAGTACTTC | CASSEWGGPSYEQYF
TRBJ2-6 | TRBV25-1 | 16 | - | - | TGTGCCAGCAGTGAAGGCAGGCTCTCTGGGGCCAACGTCCTGACTTTC | CASSEGRLSGANVLTF
TRBJ1-6 | TRBV10-2 | 13 | - | - | TGCGCCAGCACCTCTAGGGGAGGGTCACCCCTCCACTTT | CASTSRGGSPLHF
TRBJ1-2 | TRBV14 | 15 | - | - | TGTGCCAGCAGCCAAGCCAGCGGGGGGATCTATGGCTACACCTTC | CASSQASGGIYGYTF
TRBJ2-5 | TRBV19 | 14 | TRBD1 | - | TGTGCCAGTAGTTCTCGAGACAGGGGCGAGACCCAGTACTTC | CASSSRDRGETQYF
TRBJ2-1 | TRBV15 | 19 | TRBD2 | - | TGTGCCACCAGCAGTATAGGACTAGCGGGAGAGGGGTCTACCAATGAGCAGTTCTTC | CATSSIGLAGEGSTNEQFF
TRBJ2-3 | TRBV29-1 | 12 | TRBD1 | - | TGCGGAACGGACAGGGGCACAGATACGCAGTATTTT | CGTDRGTDTQYF
TRBJ1-4 | TRBV4-1 | 15 | - | - | TGCGCCAGCAGCCAAGATTGGCCAGGGAATGAAAAACTGTTTTTT | CASSQDWPGNEKLFF
TRBJ1-5 | TRBV28 | 12 | - | - | TGTGGCGAGGGGGAAATGGACCAGCCCCAGCATTTT | CGEGEMDQPQHF
TRBJ2-1 | TRBV19 | 16 | TRBD1 | - | TGTGCCAGTAGTATTGAGGGGGCCGGGGCCTACAATGAGCAGTTCTTC | CASSIEGAGAYNEQFF
TRBJ1-3 | TRBV14 | 18 | - | - | TGTGCCAGCAGCCAAGGAGGTTGGTCGATCTGGAGTGGAAACACCATATATTTT | CASSQGGWSIWSGNTIYF
TRBJ2-7 | TRBV2 | 14 | - | once | TGTGCCAGCAGTGAGACCCAGGAGCGGTACGAGCAGTACTTC | CASSETQERYEQYF
TRBJ2-3 | TRBV9 | 16 | TRBD2 | - | TGTGCCAGCAGCGTCGTAGCGGGGGGGTACACAGATACGCAGTATTTT | CASSVVAGGYTDTQYF
TRBJ1-5 | TRBV19 | 13 | - | - | TGTGCCACCCTAGGTTTCAGCAATCAGCCCCAGCATTTT | CATLGFSNQPQHF
TRBJ2-7 | TRBV27 | 15 | TRBD2 | - | TGTGCCAGCAGTTTAACTAGCGGGAGGTCTTACGAGCAGTACTTC | CASSLTSGRSYEQYF
TRBJ1-3 | TRBV4-1 | 17 | - | - | TGCGCCAGCAGCCAAGAACCGGACAGCCAGACTGGAAACACCATATATTTT | CASSQEPDSQTGNTIYF
TRBJ1-4 | TRBV24-1 | 14 | - | - | TGTGCCACCAGTGATCGACGAACGGGGGAAAAACTGTTTTTT | CATSDRRTGEKLFF
TRBJ2-7 | TRBV5-1 | 15 | TRBD1 | - | TGCGCCAGCAGCCCAGAAACCGGGACAGCCTACGAGCAGTACTTC | CASSPETGTAYEQYF
TRBJ2-3 | TRBV15 | 15 | TRBD2 | - | TGTGCCACCAGCAGAAAAGTGGGGAGGGCAGATACGCAGTATTTT | CATSRKVGRADTQYF
TRBJ2-5 | TRBV9 | 14 | - | - | TGTGCCAGCAGCGTAGGCCCAGAACAAGAGACCCAGTACTTC | CASSVGPEQETQYF
TRBJ2-7 | TRBV4-3 | 16 | TRBD1 | - | TGCGCCAGCAGCCAAGAAGTTGGGACAGGGCTCTACGAGCAGTACTTC | CASSQEVGTGLYEQYF
TRBJ2-5 | TRBV7-5 | 16 | - | - | TGTGCCAGAAGCCACCCCGGGACTAGCAGACAAGAGACCCAGTACTTC | CARSHPGTSRQETQYF
TRBJ2-5 | TRBV15 | 15 | - | - | TGTGCCACCAGCAAAACAGGGGGGGTTTGGGAGACCCAGTACTTC | CATSKTGGVWETQYF
TRBJ1-5 | TRBV19 | 16 | - | - | TGTGCCAGTAGTACTACCTTAGTAATTAGCAATCAGCCCCAGCATTTT | CASSTTLVISNQPQHF
TRBJ1-5 | TRBV30 | 14 | - | - | TGTGCCTGGAGTAGGCGTCAGACTAATCAGCCCCAGCATTTT | CAWSRRQTNQPQHF
TRBJ2-7 | TRBV7-2 | 18 | TRBD1 | - | TGTGCCAGCAGCTTAAGCCGGCCCGGACAGGGGGCATCATACGAGCAGTACTTC | CASSLSRPGQGASYEQYF
TRBJ2-5 | TRBV12-5 | 21 | TRBD2 | - | TGTGCTAGTGGTTCGCTGTCAGCGGGGAGAGTTGCCTCAGGTAGGGAAGAGACCCAGTACTTC | CASGSLSAGRVASGREETQYF
TRBJ1-4 | TRBV30 | 13 | - | - | TGTGCCTGGGGACCCTCCGCCGGGGAAAAACTGTTTTTT | CAWGPSAGEKLFF
TRBJ2-3 | TRBV5-4 | 14 | TRBD2 | few | TGTGCCAGCAAATTAGCGGGGGGCACAGATACGCAGTATTTT | CASKLAGGTDTQYF
TRBJ2-7 | TRBV29-1 | 11 | - | - | TGCAGCGCCAAAACAGGGTACGAGCAGTACTTC | CSAKTGYEQYF
TRBJ2-7 | TRBV4-1 | 14 | TRBD2 | - | TGCGCCAGCAGCCAAGTGTGGGAGGGGTCCGAGCAGTACTTC | CASSQVWEGSEQYF
TRBJ1-4 | TRBV28 | 14 | TRBD1 | - | TGTGCCAGCAGTTTTGAGGGGGCGCGGGAAAAACTGTTTTTT | CASSFEGAREKLFF
TRBJ1-5 | TRBV30 | 13 | - | - | TGTGCCTGGAGTGCCCAGGGGAATCAGCCCCAGCATTTT | CAWSAQGNQPQHF
TRBJ1-2 | TRBV7-9 | 15 | TRBD1 | - | TGTGCCAGCAGCCTCACCGGGACAGTGGGAAATGGCTACACCTTC | CASSLTGTVGNGYTF
TRBJ2-1 | TRBV15 | 15 | TRBD2 | - | TGTGCCACCAGCAGAGGGAGCGGGAGTCGGTATGAGCAGTTCTTC | CATSRGSGSRYEQFF
TRBJ2-7 | TRBV9 | 16 | TRBD2 | - | TGTGCCAGCAGCGGAGGGACTAGCGGGAGGAGATACGAGCAGTACTTC | CASSGGTSGRRYEQYF
TRBJ1-2 | TRBV5-4 | 16 | - | - | TGTGCCAGCAGCCAGGAAGGCAGGGCCGGTAACTATGGCTACACCTTC | CASSQEGRAGNYGYTF
TRBJ2-3 | TRBV5-1 | 17 | - | - | TGCGCCAGCAGCTTGGACAGGCGACTCCTAAACACAGATACGCAGTATTTT | CASSLDRRLLNTDTQYF
TRBJ2-6 | TRBV5-1 | 16 | - | - | TGCGCCAGCAGCTTGGACCAGGCACCTGGGGCCAACGTCCTGACTTTC | CASSLDQAPGANVLTF